This T cell receptor (beta chain) is from a study of beta chain features in type 1 diabetes. General study points: Moderate but significant shortening of TCRB CDR3s was recorded in all four CD4+ subsets from Type 1 diabetes patients. At VDJ recombination sites, type 1 diabetes patients had fewer insertions and more deleted nucleotides. Any PCR bias toward short templates would affect both groups alike.

Only one heparinised blood draw was taken per donor, and its volume averaged approximately 0.11 L. Comment on this clone: The antigen remains unidentified.

TCRB transcripts that were expressed got sequenced, as all of the isolated RNA had been reverse transcribed. Sequencing was performed with immunoSEQ multiplex PCR; in TCRdb, only in-frame clones are kept and a portion is missing. Altogether 680,000 or so clones are present, over 10% being singletons, with the ten largest covering approximately 0.021%. There are 14 residues in the CDR3. The V end was cut by 2 bases, the J end by 5 bases, with 13 bases between. Germline V CDR1 and CDR2: ENHRY, SYGVKD. The receptor was isolated from a man between 18 and 29 years old with type 1 diabetes. The sequenced sample was naive CD4+ T cells from blood. The V and J genes are TRBV10-3 and TRBJ2-7; the D is unclear. Here the CDR3 DNA reads TGTGCCATCAGTGAGGAGTCGAACTACCACGAGCAGTACTTC. Translating gives CAISEESNYHEQYF.